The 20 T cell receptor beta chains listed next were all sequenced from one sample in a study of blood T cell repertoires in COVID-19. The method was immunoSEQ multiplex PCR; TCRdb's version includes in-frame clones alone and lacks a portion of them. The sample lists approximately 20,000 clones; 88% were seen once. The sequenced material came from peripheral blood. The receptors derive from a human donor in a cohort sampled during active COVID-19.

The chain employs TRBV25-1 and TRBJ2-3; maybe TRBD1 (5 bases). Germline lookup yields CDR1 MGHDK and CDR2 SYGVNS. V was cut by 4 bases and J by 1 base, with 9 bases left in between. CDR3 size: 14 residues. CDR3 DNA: TGTGCCAGCAGTGCAGGGATGGGCACAGATACGCAGTATTTT. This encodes CASSAGMGTDTQYF.

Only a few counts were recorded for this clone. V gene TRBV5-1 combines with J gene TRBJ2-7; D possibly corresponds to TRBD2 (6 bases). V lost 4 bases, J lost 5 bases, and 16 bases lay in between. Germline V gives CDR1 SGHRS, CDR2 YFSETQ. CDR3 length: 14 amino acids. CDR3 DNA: TGCGCCAGCAGCCCTTTAGCGGCCGCTGACGAGCAGTACTTC. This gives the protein CASSPLAAADEQYF.

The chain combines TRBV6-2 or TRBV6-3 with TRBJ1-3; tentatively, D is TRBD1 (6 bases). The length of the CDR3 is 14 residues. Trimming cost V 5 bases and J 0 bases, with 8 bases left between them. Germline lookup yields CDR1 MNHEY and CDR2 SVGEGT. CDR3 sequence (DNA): TGTGCCAGCAGTCGCAGGGGCTCTGGAAACACCATATATTTT. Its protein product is CASSRRGSGNTIYF.

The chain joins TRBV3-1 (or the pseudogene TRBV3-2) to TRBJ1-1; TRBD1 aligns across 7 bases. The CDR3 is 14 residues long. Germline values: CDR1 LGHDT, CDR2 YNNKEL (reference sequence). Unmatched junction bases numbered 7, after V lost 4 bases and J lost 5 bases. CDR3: CASSPEQGRTEAFF. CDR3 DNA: TGTGCCAGCAGCCCAGAACAGGGGAGGACTGAAGCTTTCTTT.

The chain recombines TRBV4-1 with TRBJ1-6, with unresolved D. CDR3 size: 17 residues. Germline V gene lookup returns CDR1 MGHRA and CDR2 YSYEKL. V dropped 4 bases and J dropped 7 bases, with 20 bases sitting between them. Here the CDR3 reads CASSPTFRRFVNSPLHF. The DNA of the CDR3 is TGCGCCAGCAGCCCGACATTCCGTCGGTTTGTAAATTCACCCCTCCACTTT.

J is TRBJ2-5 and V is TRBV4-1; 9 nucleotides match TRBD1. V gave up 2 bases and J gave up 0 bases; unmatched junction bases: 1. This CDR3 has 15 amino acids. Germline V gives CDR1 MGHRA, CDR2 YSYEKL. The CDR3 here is CASSQRTGDQETQYF. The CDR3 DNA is TGCGCCAGCAGCCAACGGACAGGGGACCAAGAGACCCAGTACTTC.

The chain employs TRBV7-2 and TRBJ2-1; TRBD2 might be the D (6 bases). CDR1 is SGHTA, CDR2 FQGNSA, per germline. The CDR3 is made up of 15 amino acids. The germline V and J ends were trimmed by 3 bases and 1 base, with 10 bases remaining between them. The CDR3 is CASSFNAGSYNEQFF. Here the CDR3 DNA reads TGTGCCAGCAGCTTTAACGCGGGGTCCTACAATGAGCAGTTCTTC.

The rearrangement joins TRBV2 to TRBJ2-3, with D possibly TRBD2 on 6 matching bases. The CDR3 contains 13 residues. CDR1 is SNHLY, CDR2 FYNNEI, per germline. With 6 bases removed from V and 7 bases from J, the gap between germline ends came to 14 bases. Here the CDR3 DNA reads TGTGCCAGCAGGGTTTGGGGGGAAAATACGCAGTATTTT. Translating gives CASRVWGENTQYF.

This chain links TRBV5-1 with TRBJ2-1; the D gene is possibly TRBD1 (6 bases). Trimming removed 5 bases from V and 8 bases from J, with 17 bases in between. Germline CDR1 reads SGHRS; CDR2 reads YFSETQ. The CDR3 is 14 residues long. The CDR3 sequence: CASSIGQTAHEQFF. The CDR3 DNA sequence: TGCGCCAGCAGTATAGGACAGACTGCCCATGAGCAGTTCTTC.

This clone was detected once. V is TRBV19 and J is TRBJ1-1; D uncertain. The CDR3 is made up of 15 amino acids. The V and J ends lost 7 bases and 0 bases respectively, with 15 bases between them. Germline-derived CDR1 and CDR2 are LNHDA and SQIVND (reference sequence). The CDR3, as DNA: TGTGCCAGTACCGCAGGCCCCCGCCTGAACACTGAAGCTTTCTTT. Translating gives CASTAGPRLNTEAFF.

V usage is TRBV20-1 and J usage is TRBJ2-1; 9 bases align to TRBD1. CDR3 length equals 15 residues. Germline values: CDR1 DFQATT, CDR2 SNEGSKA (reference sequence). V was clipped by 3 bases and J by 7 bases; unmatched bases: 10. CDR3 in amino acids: CSASGARDRVNEQFF. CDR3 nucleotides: TGCAGTGCTAGTGGCGCCCGGGACAGGGTGAATGAGCAGTTCTTC.

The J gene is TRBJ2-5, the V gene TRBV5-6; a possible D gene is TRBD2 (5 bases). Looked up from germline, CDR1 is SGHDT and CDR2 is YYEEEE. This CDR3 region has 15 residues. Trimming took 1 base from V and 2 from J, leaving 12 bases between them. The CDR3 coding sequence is TGTGCCAGCAGCTTGCCCGGGGTGGGGCAAGAGACCCAGTACTTC. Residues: CASSLPGVGQETQYF.

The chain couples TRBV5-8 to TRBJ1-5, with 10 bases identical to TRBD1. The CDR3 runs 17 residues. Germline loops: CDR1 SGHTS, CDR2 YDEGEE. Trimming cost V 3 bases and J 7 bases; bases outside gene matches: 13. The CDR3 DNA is TGTGCCAGCAGCTCTGACAGGGGGCTTGGTTGGGGACAGCCCCAGCATTTT. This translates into CASSSDRGLGWGQPQHF.

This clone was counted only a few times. The CDR3 reads CASSTPLPNYGYTF. The CDR3 DNA reads TGTGCCAGTAGTACCCCGCTACCAAACTATGGCTACACCTTC. This chain joins TRBV19 and TRBJ1-2, with D unclear. Germline loops: CDR1 LNHDA, CDR2 SQIVND (reference sequence). The V end was cut by 4 bases, the J end by 2 bases, with 11 bases between. The CDR3 has 14 residues.

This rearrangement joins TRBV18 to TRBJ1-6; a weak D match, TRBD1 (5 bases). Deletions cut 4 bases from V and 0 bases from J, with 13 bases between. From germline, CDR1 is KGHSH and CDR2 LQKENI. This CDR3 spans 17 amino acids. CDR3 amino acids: CASSLNPTVSYNSPLHF. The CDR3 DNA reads TGTGCCAGCTCACTGAACCCGACAGTCTCCTATAATTCACCCCTCCACTTT.

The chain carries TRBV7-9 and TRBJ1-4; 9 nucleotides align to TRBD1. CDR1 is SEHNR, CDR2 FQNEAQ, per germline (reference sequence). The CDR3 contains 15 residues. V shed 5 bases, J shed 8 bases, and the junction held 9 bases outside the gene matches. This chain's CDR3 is CASSTQGAIGEKLFF. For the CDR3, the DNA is TGTGCCAGCAGCACACAGGGGGCGATAGGGGAAAAACTGTTTTTT.

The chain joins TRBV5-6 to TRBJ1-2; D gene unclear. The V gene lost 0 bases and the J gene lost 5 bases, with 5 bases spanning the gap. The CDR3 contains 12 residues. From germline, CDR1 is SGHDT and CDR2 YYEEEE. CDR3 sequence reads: CASSLAGYGYTF. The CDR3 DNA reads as TGTGCCAGCAGCTTGGCCGGGTATGGCTACACCTTC.

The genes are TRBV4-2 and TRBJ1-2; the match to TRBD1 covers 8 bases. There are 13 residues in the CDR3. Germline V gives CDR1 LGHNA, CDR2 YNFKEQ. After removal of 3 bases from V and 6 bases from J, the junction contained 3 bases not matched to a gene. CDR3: CASSHGQGDGYTF. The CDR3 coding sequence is TGTGCCAGCAGCCACGGACAGGGAGATGGCTACACCTTC.

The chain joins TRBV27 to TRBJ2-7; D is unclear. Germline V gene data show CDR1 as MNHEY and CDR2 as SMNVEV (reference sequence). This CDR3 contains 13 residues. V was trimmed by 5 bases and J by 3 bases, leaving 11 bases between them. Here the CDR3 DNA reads TGTGCCAGCAGTCCCTCTATCGGCTACGAGCAGTACTTC. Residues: CASSPSIGYEQYF.

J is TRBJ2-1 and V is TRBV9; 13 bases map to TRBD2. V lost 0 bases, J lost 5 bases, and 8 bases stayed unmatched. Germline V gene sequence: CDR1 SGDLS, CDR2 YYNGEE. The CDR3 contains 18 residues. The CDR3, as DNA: TGTGCCAGCAGCGTAGTGGGTACTAGCGGGGGGGTAGACAATGAGCAGTTCTTC. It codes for CASSVVGTSGGVDNEQFF. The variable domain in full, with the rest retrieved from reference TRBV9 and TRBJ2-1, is DSGVTQTPKHLITATGQRVTLRCSPRSGDLSVYWYQQSLDQGLQFLIQYYNGEERAKGNILERFSAQQFPDLHSELNLSSLELGDSALYFCASSVVGTSGGVDNEQFFGPGTRLTVL.